The 10 T cell receptor beta chains below come from one sample, sequenced in a study of cytomegalovirus exposure and HLA in healthy donors. Measured with immunoSEQ multiplex PCR; TCRdb has only the in-frame clones, and not every one. This table has 220,000 or so clones, just over 90% appearing once. Source material: PBMCs. The receptor set was obtained from a woman aged 18 to 35 in good health and CMV-seronegative.

The chain carries TRBV28 and TRBJ1-5; no clear D. CDR1 and CDR2 (germline): MDHEN, SYDVKM. This CDR3 is built from 11 residues. V was trimmed by 3 bases and J by 6 bases, leaving 3 bases between them. The CDR3 is CASSFSQPQHF. The CDR3 DNA is TGTGCCAGCAGTTTCAGTCAGCCCCAGCATTTT.

The gene calls are TRBV7-9 and TRBJ2-7; 9 bases agree with TRBD2. CDR3 length equals 14 residues. The junction had 9 bases not matched to a gene; V was cut back by 5 bases and J by 7 bases. The germline V gene has CDR1 SEHNR and CDR2 FQNEAQ (reference sequence). CDR3 nucleotides: TGTGCCAGCAGCCATAGCGGGAGAGTTTTTGAGCAGTACTTC. This translates into CASSHSGRVFEQYF.

Worth noting for this clone: Distinct nucleotide sequences in the sample also encode this CDR3. The chain combines TRBV11-2 with TRBJ1-1; D unresolved. Per the germline V gene, CDR1 is SGHAT and CDR2 is FQNNGV. There are 12 residues in the CDR3. V lost 5 bases to trimming and J lost 2 bases, with 6 bases between them. CDR3 amino acids: CASSLYNTEAFF. CDR3 coding DNA: TGTGCCAGCAGCCTATATAACACTGAAGCTTTCTTT.

A single count supports this clone. The chain recombines TRBV7-6 with TRBJ2-1; D is possibly TRBD1 (6 bases). V shed 5 bases and J shed 5 bases, with 16 bases lying between them. Germline CDR1 is SGHVS and CDR2 is FNYEAQ. The CDR3 covers 15 residues. For the CDR3, the DNA is TGTGCCAGCAGCCCCCAGGGGTTGTGGGACAATGAGCAGTTCTTC. Protein product: CASSPQGLWDNEQFF.

The V gene is TRBV18, the J gene TRBJ2-5; 8 bases fit TRBD2. The J segment lost 4 bases and the V segment lost 6 bases, leaving 19 bases of the junction unmatched. The CDR3 is 18 residues long. The germline gives CDR1 KGHSH, CDR2 LQKENI. CDR3 sequence: CASSRPTSGSGFGETQYF. The DNA of the CDR3 is TGTGCCAGCTCGCGCCCTACTAGCGGCTCGGGGTTCGGAGAGACCCAGTACTTC.

The chain joins TRBV5-5 to TRBJ2-7, with 11 bases aligning to TRBD2. This CDR3 comprises 15 residues. The ends lost 0 bases at V and 1 base at J; junction bases unmatched: 0. CDR1 and CDR2 (germline): SGHKS, YYEKEE (reference sequence). In DNA, the CDR3 is TGTGCCAGCAGCTTGGCTAGCGGGAGGTCCTACGAGCAGTACTTC. The encoded protein is CASSLASGRSYEQYF. Based on the CDR3 plus reference TRBV5-5 and TRBJ2-7, the full variable domain is DAGVTQSPTHLIKTRGQQVTLRCSPISGHKSVSWYQQVLGQGPQFIFQYYEKEERGRGNFPDRFSARQFPNYSSELNVNALLLGDSALYLCASSLASGRSYEQYFGPGTRLTVT.

The chain is built from TRBV7-9 and TRBJ1-1; the D is unclear. Germline-derived CDR1 and CDR2 are SEHNR and FQNEAQ (reference sequence). The CDR3 length is 11 residues. Trimming stripped 3 bases from V and 3 bases from J, with 2 bases between. CDR3 in amino acids: CASSFDTEAFF. CDR3 nucleotides: TGTGCCAGCAGCTTCGACACTGAAGCTTTCTTT.

The genes are TRBV6-4 and TRBJ2-3; D is unresolved. CDR3 size: 14 residues. Germline assignment: CDR1 MRHNA and CDR2 SNTAGT. Trimming left V 0 bases short and J 1 base short, with 5 bases between. CDR3 sequence (DNA): TGTGCCAGCAGTGACTCGAGAGGCACAGATACGCAGTATTTT. Translated, it gives CASSDSRGTDTQYF.

The chain has TRBV28 and TRBJ2-7, with 7 bases lining up with TRBD2. J gave up 2 bases and V 6 bases, and 7 bases lay outside the gene matches. Germline loops: CDR1 MDHEN, CDR2 SYDVKM. CDR3 size: 14 residues. DNA of the CDR3: TGTGCCAGCAGAGGACCGGGACTACCCTACGAGCAGTACTTC. Encoded protein: CASRGPGLPYEQYF.

This chain links TRBV2 with TRBJ1-6; D is undetermined. V was shortened by 6 bases and J by 2 bases, with 8 bases between the two germline ends. CDR1 is SNHLY and CDR2 is FYNNEI in the germline V gene. The CDR3 sequence is 14 residues long. CDR3: CASRQTAYNSPLHF. CDR3 nucleotide sequence: TGTGCCAGCAGACAGACCGCCTATAATTCACCCCTCCACTTT. The entire variable domain, with the rest obtained from reference TRBV2 and TRBJ1-6, is as follows: EPEVTQTPSHQVTQMGQEVILRCVPISNHLYFYWYRQILGQKVEFLVSFYNNEISEKSEIFDDQFSVERPDGSNFTLKIRSTKLEDSAMYFCASRQTAYNSPLHFGNGTRLTVT.